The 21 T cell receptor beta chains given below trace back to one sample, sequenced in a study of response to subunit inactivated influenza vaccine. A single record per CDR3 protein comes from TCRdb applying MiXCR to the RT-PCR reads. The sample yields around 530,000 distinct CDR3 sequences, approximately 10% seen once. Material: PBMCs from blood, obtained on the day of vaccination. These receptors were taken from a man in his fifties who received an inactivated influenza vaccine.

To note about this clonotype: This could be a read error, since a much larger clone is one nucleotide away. The CDR3 region is CASSLVGGGGKQYF. The CDR3 DNA sequence: TGTGCCAGCAGCTTGGTAGGGGGTGGCGGCAAGCAGTACTTC. The V and J genes are TRBV11-1 and TRBJ2-7, with D maybe TRBD1 (6 bases). CDR1 and CDR2 (germline): SGHAT, FQDESV (reference sequence). CDR3 size: 14 residues. Trimming removed 3 bases from V and 8 bases from J, with 17 bases in between.

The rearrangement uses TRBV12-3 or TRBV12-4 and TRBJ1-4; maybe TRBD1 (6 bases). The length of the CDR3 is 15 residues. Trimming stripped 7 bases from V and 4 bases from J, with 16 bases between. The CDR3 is CASTLMTGLNEKLFF. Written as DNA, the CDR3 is TGTGCCAGCACCCTCATGACAGGTCTTAATGAAAAACTGTTTTTT.

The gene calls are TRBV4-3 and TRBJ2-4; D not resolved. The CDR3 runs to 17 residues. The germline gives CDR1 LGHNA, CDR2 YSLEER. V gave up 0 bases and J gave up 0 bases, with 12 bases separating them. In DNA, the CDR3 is TGCGCCAGCAGCCAAGATTCGCGGCAGGAAGCCAAAAACATTCAGTACTTC. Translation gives CASSQDSRQEAKNIQYF.

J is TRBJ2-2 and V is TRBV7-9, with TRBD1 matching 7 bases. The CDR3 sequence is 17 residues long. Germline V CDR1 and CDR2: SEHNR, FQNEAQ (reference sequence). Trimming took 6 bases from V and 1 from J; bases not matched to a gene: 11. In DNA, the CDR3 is TGTGCCAGCAGTTTTACGCCGCGACAGGGGAACACCGGGGAGCTGTTTTTT. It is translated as CASSFTPRQGNTGELFF.

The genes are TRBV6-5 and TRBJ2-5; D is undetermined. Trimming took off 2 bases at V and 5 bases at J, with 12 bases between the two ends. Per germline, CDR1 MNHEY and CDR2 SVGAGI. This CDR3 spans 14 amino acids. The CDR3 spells CASSYDGEAETQYF. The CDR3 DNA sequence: TGTGCCAGCAGTTACGACGGAGAGGCGGAGACCCAGTACTTC.

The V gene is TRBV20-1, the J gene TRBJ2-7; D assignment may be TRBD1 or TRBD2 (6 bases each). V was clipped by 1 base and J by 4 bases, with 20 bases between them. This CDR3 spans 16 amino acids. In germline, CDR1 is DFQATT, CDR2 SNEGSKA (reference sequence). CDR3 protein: CSARARGQLSLYEQYF. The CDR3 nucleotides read TGCAGTGCTAGAGCCCGGGGGCAGTTATCATTATACGAGCAGTACTTC.

The DNA for the CDR3 is TGCAGTGCTAGGGTGGGGGGAGCTAACTATGGCTACACCTTC. It specifies CSARVGGANYGYTF. The chain combines TRBV20-1 with TRBJ1-2; tentatively, D is TRBD1 (5 bases). V was clipped by 3 bases and J by 0 bases, with 11 bases between them. Germline loops: CDR1 DFQATT, CDR2 SNEGSKA (reference sequence). This CDR3 has 14 residues.

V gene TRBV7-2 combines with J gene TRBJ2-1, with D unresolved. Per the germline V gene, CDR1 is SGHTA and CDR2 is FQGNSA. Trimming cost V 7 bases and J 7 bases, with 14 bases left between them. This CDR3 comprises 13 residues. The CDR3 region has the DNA TGTGCCAGCAACGGCCGTAACGGGAATGAGCAGTTCTTC. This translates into CASNGRNGNEQFF.

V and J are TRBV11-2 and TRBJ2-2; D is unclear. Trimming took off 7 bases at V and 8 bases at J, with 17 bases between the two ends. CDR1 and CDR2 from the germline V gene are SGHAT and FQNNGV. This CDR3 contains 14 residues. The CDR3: CASNPVWSAGELFF. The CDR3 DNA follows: TGTGCCAGCAACCCCGTATGGAGCGCGGGGGAGCTGTTTTTT.

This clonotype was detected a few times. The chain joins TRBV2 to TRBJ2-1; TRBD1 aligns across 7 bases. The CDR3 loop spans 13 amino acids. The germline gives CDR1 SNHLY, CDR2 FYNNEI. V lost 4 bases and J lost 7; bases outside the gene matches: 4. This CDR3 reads CASSGLQGNEQFF. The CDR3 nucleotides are TGTGCCAGCAGTGGCTTACAGGGGAATGAGCAGTTCTTC.

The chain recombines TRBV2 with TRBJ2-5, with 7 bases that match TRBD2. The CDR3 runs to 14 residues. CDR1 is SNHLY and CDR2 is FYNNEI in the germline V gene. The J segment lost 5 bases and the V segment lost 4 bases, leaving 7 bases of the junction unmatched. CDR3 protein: CASSVQARGETQYF. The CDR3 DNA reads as TGTGCCAGCAGTGTACAGGCGCGGGGGGAGACCCAGTACTTC. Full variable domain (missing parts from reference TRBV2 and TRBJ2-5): EPEVTQTPSHQVTQMGQEVILRCVPISNHLYFYWYRQILGQKVEFLVSFYNNEISEKSEIFDDQFSVERPDGSNFTLKIRSTKLEDSAMYFCASSVQARGETQYFGPGTRLLVL.

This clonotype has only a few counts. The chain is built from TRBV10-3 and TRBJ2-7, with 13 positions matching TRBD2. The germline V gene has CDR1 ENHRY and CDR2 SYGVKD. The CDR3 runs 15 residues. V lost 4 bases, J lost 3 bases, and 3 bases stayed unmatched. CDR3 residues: CAISGGLAGLYEQYF. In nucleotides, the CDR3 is TGTGCCATCAGTGGGGGACTAGCGGGGCTCTACGAGCAGTACTTC.

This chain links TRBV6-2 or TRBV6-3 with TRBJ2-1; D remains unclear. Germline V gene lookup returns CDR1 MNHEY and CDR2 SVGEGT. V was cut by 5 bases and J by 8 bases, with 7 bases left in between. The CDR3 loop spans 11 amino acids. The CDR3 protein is CASSGHDEQFF. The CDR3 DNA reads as TGTGCCAGCAGTGGCCACGATGAGCAGTTCTTC.

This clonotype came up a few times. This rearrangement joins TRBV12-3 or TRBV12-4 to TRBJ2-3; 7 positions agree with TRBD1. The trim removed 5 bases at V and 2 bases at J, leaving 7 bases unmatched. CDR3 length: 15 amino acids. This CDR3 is CASSERQGPTDTQYF. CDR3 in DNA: TGTGCCAGCAGTGAAAGACAGGGACCCACAGATACGCAGTATTTT.

For the CDR3, the DNA is TGTGCCAGCAGCGGACGAGGACAGGGGGGGACTAGCGGGAGGTACGAGCAGTACTTC. Translating it yields CASSGRGQGGTSGRYEQYF. The genes are TRBV3-1 and TRBJ2-7, with TRBD2 matching over 15 bases. With 5 bases clipped from V and 4 bases from J, the junction kept 15 bases outside the gene matches. CDR3 length equals 19 residues. CDR1 is LGHDT, CDR2 YNNKEL, per germline (reference sequence).

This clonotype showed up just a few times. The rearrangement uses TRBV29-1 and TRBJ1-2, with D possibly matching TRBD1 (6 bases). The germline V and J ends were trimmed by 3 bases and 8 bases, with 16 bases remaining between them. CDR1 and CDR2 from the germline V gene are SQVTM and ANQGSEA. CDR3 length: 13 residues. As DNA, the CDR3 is TGCAGCGTTGAGGGGGCGCGGTTGGAGGGCTACACCTTC. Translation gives CSVEGARLEGYTF.

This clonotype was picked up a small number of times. In DNA, the CDR3 is TGTGCCAGCCACCGGGACAGCCAAGAGACCCAGTACTTC. Residues: CASHRDSQETQYF. The chain couples TRBV6-2 or TRBV6-3 to TRBJ2-5, with 7 bases lining up with TRBD1. Germline CDR1 is MNHEY and CDR2 is SVGEGT. Germline trimming cut 8 bases from V and 1 base from J; bases unmatched to any gene: 4. CDR3 length: 13 residues.

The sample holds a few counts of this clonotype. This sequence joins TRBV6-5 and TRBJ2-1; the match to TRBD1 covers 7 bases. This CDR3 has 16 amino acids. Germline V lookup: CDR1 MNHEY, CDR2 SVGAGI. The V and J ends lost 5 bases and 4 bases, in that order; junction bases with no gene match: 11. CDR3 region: CASSNHLGQKYNEQFF. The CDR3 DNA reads TGTGCCAGCAGTAACCACTTGGGACAGAAATACAATGAGCAGTTCTTC.

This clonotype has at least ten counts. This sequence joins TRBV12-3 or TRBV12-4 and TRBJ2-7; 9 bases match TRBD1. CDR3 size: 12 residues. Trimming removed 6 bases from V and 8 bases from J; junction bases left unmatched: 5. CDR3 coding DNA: TGTGCCAGCAGCTCCGGACAGGGGAAGCAGTACTTC. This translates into CASSSGQGKQYF.

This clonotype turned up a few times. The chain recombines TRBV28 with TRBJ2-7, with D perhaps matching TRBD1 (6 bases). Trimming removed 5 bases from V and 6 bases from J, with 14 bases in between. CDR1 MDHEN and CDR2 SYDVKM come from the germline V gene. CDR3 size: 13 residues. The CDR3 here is CASSGGALGEQYF. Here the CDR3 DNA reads TGTGCCAGCAGTGGGGGCGCGTTGGGCGAGCAGTACTTC.

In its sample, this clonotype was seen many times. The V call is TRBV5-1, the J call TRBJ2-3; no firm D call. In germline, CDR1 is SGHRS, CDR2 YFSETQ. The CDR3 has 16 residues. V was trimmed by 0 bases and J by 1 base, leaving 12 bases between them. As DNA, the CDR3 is TGCGCCAGCAGCTTGGTTTTGGGTTCCGGCACAGATACGCAGTATTTT. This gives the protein CASSLVLGSGTDTQYF.